The TCR beta chain under discussion was sequenced for a study of cytomegalovirus exposure and HLA in healthy donors. Overall study results and limits: Previously analyzed data showed that most TCR beta V segments were productive at a frequency of about 90% or about 30%. Researchers reportedly found TCR beta sequences accurately predicted most subjects' HLA-A and HLA-B alleles.

PCR amplification relied on 60 Vbeta primers (plus 13 Jbeta primers). Using immunoSEQ multiplex PCR, the repertoire was profiled, and TCRdb retains in-frame clones only, with some absent. The sample has about 200,000 clones. Worth noting for this clone: Its antigen is as yet unknown.

The sample comprised PBMCs. The receptor comes from a girl between 2 and 10 years old in good health and CMV-seropositive.

DNA of the CDR3: TGTGCCAGCAGTTTACCAGTGGCCGGGGAGCTGTTTTTT. Its translation is CASSLPVAGELFF. The V call is TRBV28, the J call TRBJ2-2; D gene uncertain. The germline V gene encodes CDR1 MDHEN and CDR2 SYDVKM. V lost 2 bases and J lost 6, with 7 bases in between. The CDR3 spans 13 residues.